Shown below are 31 T cell receptor beta chains from a single sample sequenced in a study of regulatory dendritic cells for organ transplantation. This table comes from immunoSEQ multiplex PCR, and its TCRdb copy is limited to in-frame clones, with some not included. In the table there are about 29,000 clones, approximately 78% of which are singletons. Sample: naive CD4+ T cells from blood. Subset noted: CD45RA+ naive T cells. The origin of the receptors is a human donor in good health.

The genes are TRBV4-1 and TRBJ1-2; D remains ambiguous. The CDR3 consists of 15 residues. Trimming shortened V by 1 base and J by 2 bases, and 11 bases separated the two germline ends. CDR1 and CDR2 (germline): MGHRA, YSYEKL. CDR3 bases: TGCGCCAGCAGCCAAGTTTCTACGTCGAACTATGGCTACACCTTC. This codes for CASSQVSTSNYGYTF.

This clone was seen only a few times. The rearrangement uses TRBV5-4 and TRBJ2-5; 7 nucleotides match TRBD1. The CDR3 is 15 amino acids. The germline V gene has CDR1 SGHNT and CDR2 YYREEE (reference sequence). Trimming cost V 4 bases and J 4 bases; bases outside gene matches: 10. The CDR3 coding sequence is TGTGCCAGCAGCACCGGTGGACAGGCCCCAGAGACCCAGTACTTC. Translation gives CASSTGGQAPETQYF.

The rearrangement links TRBV15 to TRBJ1-5; 8 positions match TRBD1. The CDR3 has 14 amino acids. In germline, CDR1 is LNHNV, CDR2 YYDKDF (reference sequence). J was trimmed by 7 bases and V by 3 bases; bases with no gene match: 5. The CDR3 sequence: CATSSDRGRQPQHF. The CDR3 DNA sequence: TGTGCCACCAGCAGTGACAGGGGCCGCCAGCCCCAGCATTTT.

The V call is TRBV6-6, the J call TRBJ2-7; perhaps TRBD2 as D (6 bases). Germline assignment: CDR1 MNHNY and CDR2 SVGAGI (reference sequence). The V end was cut by 6 bases, the J end by 1 base, with 16 bases between. CDR3 length: 15 residues. This CDR3 is CASRRGGSRSYEQYF. In nucleotides, the CDR3 is TGTGCCAGCAGGCGGGGCGGGTCTCGTTCCTACGAGCAGTACTTC.

Concerning this clone: Other nucleotide sequences from this sample produce the same CDR3. The gene calls are TRBV4-3 and TRBJ2-1; D unresolved. The CDR3 sequence is 12 residues long. Trimming cost V 4 bases and J 10 bases, with 11 bases left between them. CDR1 LGHNA and CDR2 YSLEER come from the germline V gene. This chain's CDR3 is CASSRIAGEQFF. DNA of the CDR3: TGCGCCAGCAGCCGCATAGCCGGCGAGCAGTTCTTC.

The genes are TRBV5-1 and TRBJ2-5, with 12 bases that match TRBD1. CDR3 length: 15 amino acids. Trimming took 6 bases from V and 4 from J; bases not matched to a gene: 7. Germline V CDR1 and CDR2: SGHRS, YFSETQ. CDR3 in DNA: TGCGCCAGCACCCGTGGGACAGGGGGCCGAGAGACCCAGTACTTC. It is translated as CASTRGTGGRETQYF. Using reference TRBV5-1 and TRBJ2-5 for the parts outside the CDR3, the full variable domain is KAGVTQTPRYLIKTRGQQVTLSCSPISGHRSVSWYQQTPGQGLQFLFEYFSETQRNKGNFPGRFSGRQFSNSRSEMNVSTLELGDSALYLCASTRGTGGRETQYFGPGTRLLVL.

This clone was observed a single time. CDR3 DNA: TGTGCCAGCAGTTACTCGGCGGAGACGAATGAAAAACTGTTTTTT. It translates to CASSYSAETNEKLFF. The chain carries TRBV6-5 and TRBJ1-4; no clear D. CDR1 is MNHEY, CDR2 SVGAGI, per germline. The CDR3 is 15 residues long. V shed 0 bases and J shed 5 bases, with 10 bases lying between them.

The chain couples TRBV5-4 to TRBJ1-4, with D tentatively TRBD1 (5 bases). Trimming removed 3 bases at V and 8 bases at J, with 17 bases between. CDR3 size: 15 residues. Germline CDR1 SGHNT, CDR2 YYREEE (reference sequence). DNA for the CDR3: TGTGCCAGCAGCTCGGGGCGGAGGGGTCTGGAAAAACTGTTTTTT. Protein product: CASSSGRRGLEKLFF.

The chain couples TRBV5-4 to TRBJ2-7, with 9 bases lining up with TRBD1. Trimming at V came to 4 bases and at J to 4 bases, leaving 6 bases not matched to a gene. Germline V gives CDR1 SGHNT, CDR2 YYREEE (reference sequence). The CDR3 length is 14 residues. CDR3 in DNA: TGTGCCAGCAGCCCCCGGGACAGGGCGTACGAGCAGTACTTC. As protein: CASSPRDRAYEQYF.

The chain joins TRBV6-4 to TRBJ1-4; 7 positions agree with TRBD1. V shed 2 bases, J shed 10 bases, and the junction held 1 base outside the gene matches. In germline, CDR1 is MRHNA, CDR2 SNTAGT. The CDR3 totals 12 residues. The CDR3 coding sequence is TGTGCCAGCAGTGACCAGGGGGGAAAACTGTTTTTT. Amino acid sequence: CASSDQGGKLFF.

The chain carries TRBV2 and TRBJ1-4, with D perhaps matching TRBD1 (6 bases). CDR1 is SNHLY, CDR2 FYNNEI, per germline. This CDR3 has 13 amino acids. The V end lost 10 bases, the J end lost 4 bases, and 13 bases lay between the germline ends. CDR3 region: CANQQGVNEKLFF. The CDR3 coding sequence is TGTGCCAACCAACAGGGAGTTAATGAAAAACTGTTTTTT.

This clone was seen only a few times. V and J are TRBV7-2 and TRBJ2-7; 12 bases match TRBD2. Unmatched junction bases numbered 4, after V lost 0 bases and J lost 4 bases. The CDR3 has 16 amino acids. Germline lookup yields CDR1 SGHTA and CDR2 FQGNSA. The CDR3, as DNA: TGTGCCAGCAGCTTAGCGGAACTAGCGGGGGGATACGAGCAGTACTTC. It specifies CASSLAELAGGYEQYF.

This clone occurred a few times. The chain employs TRBV11-3 and TRBJ2-7; 7 bases align to TRBD1. The CDR3 spans 16 residues. The V gene's germline CDR1 is SGHNT and CDR2 YENEEA. Trimming at V came to 3 bases and at J to 3 bases, leaving 11 bases not matched to a gene. The chain's CDR3 is CASSFGRGGAYYEQYF. CDR3 nucleotides: TGTGCCAGCAGCTTCGGCCGAGGGGGCGCTTACTACGAGCAGTACTTC.

This clone has just a few counts. The rearrangement links TRBV14 to TRBJ2-1, with 8 bases lining up with TRBD2. V dropped 4 bases and J dropped 0; count of bases not matched to a gene: 5. CDR1 and CDR2 from the germline V gene are SGHDN and FVKESK. The CDR3 contains 16 residues. In DNA form, the CDR3 reads TGTGCCAGCAGCCTCACTAGCGGTAGCTCCTACAATGAGCAGTTCTTC. This encodes CASSLTSGSSYNEQFF.

The V and J genes are TRBV9 and TRBJ2-2, with 13 bases identical to TRBD2. This CDR3 is 18 amino acids long. CDR1 is SGDLS and CDR2 is YYNGEE in the germline V gene. The J segment lost 5 bases and the V segment lost 2 bases, leaving 9 bases of the junction unmatched. The CDR3 region has the DNA TGTGCCAGCAGCGTCTACTCTAAGACTAGCGGGGGGACCGGGGAGCTGTTTTTT. Encoded protein: CASSVYSKTSGGTGELFF.

The V gene is TRBV4-2, the J gene TRBJ2-6, with D perhaps matching TRBD1 (5 bases). The V gene's germline CDR1 is LGHNA and CDR2 YNFKEQ. This CDR3 is 17 amino acids long. V was clipped by 2 bases and J by 0 bases, with 11 bases between them. As DNA, the CDR3 is TGTGCCAGCAGCCAAAAGACAGTGCTCTCTGGGGCCAACGTCCTGACTTTC. Translation: CASSQKTVLSGANVLTF.

The chain combines TRBV5-1 with TRBJ1-2; 8 bases agree with TRBD1. The CDR3 is 16 residues long. Per germline, CDR1 SGHRS and CDR2 YFSETQ. The V and J ends lost 3 bases and 2 bases, in that order; junction bases with no gene match: 9. The CDR3 protein is CASSSGVTGANYGYTF. In DNA form, the CDR3 reads TGCGCCAGCAGCTCGGGGGTGACAGGGGCCAACTATGGCTACACCTTC.

The genes are TRBV6-1 and TRBJ1-1, with D uncertain. The CDR3 is 14 amino acids. Germline lookup yields CDR1 MNHNS and CDR2 SASEGT. V was pared by 2 bases and J by 7 bases, with 14 bases between. The CDR3 DNA sequence: TGTGCCAGCAGTGAATTTTTCGGTTTCAATGAAGCTTTCTTT. As protein: CASSEFFGFNEAFF.

The rearrangement joins TRBV5-8 to TRBJ1-2; D possibly corresponds to TRBD1 (5 bases). The V end lost 5 bases, the J end lost 5 bases, and 10 bases lay between the germline ends. Germline V lookup: CDR1 SGHTS, CDR2 YDEGEE. This CDR3 contains 12 residues. CDR3 sequence (DNA): TGTGCCAGCAGACTTGGGGGGTATGGCTACACCTTC. It translates to CASRLGGYGYTF.

The chain uses TRBV11-3 and TRBJ2-3; D is perhaps TRBD1 (6 bases). The CDR3 length is 13 residues. Trimming removed 5 bases at V and 7 bases at J, with 13 bases between. CDR1 and CDR2 (germline): SGHNT, YENEEA. The DNA for the CDR3 is TGTGCCAGCAGCCTATCGGACAGCAATACGCAGTATTTT. Protein product: CASSLSDSNTQYF.

The rearrangement uses TRBV11-2 and TRBJ2-5, with 9 bases aligning to TRBD2. Germline-derived CDR1 and CDR2 are SGHAT and FQNNGV. V was clipped by 5 bases and J by 5 bases; unmatched bases: 15. The CDR3 spans 17 residues. CDR3 sequence: CASSQMASGVVSETQYF. The CDR3 nucleotides read TGTGCCAGCAGCCAAATGGCTAGCGGGGTTGTCAGCGAGACCCAGTACTTC.

The chain joins TRBV5-6 to TRBJ2-1, with a tentative D call TRBD1 (6 bases). The V and J ends lost 9 bases and 5 bases respectively, with 18 bases between them. Germline loops: CDR1 SGHDT, CDR2 YYEEEE. There are 14 residues in the CDR3. The CDR3 sequence: CATARQDGNNEQFF. In nucleotides, the CDR3 is TGTGCCACCGCCAGACAGGATGGGAACAATGAGCAGTTCTTC.

This clone was found a few times. The V gene is TRBV7-3, the J gene TRBJ2-1; 7 bases align to TRBD1. Germline CDR1 is SGHTA and CDR2 is FQGTGA. There are 16 residues in the CDR3. V dropped 4 bases and J dropped 1; count of bases not matched to a gene: 7. The CDR3 sequence is CASSSKGAGSYNEQFF. The CDR3 nucleotides read TGTGCCAGCAGCTCGAAGGGGGCCGGGTCCTACAATGAGCAGTTCTTC.

V is TRBV6-5 and J is TRBJ2-1, with 9 bases identical to TRBD1. CDR1 is MNHEY, CDR2 SVGAGI, per germline. Germline trimming cut 2 bases from V and 7 bases from J; bases unmatched to any gene: 9. The CDR3 is 16 residues long. The chain's CDR3 is CASSYTGTGMGNEQFF. CDR3 nucleotides: TGTGCCAGCAGTTACACCGGGACAGGGATGGGTAATGAGCAGTTCTTC.

This chain uses TRBV4-1 with TRBJ1-1, with D unclear. This CDR3 contains 12 residues. Between the trimmed V and J ends, which lost 1 base and 9 bases, there was a span of 9 bases. Germline CDR1 and CDR2: MGHRA and YSYEKL. The DNA for the CDR3 is TGCGCCAGCAGCCAAGGGCGGTCTCAAGCTTTCTTT. Translated, it gives CASSQGRSQAFF.

In its sample, this clone was seen once. This chain uses TRBV18 with TRBJ1-5; 8 nucleotides match TRBD1. Per germline, CDR1 KGHSH and CDR2 LQKENI. The CDR3 runs 16 residues. Trimming at V came to 1 base and at J to 7 bases, leaving 9 bases not matched to a gene. The CDR3 DNA reads TGTGCCAGCTCACCACGGGCAGGGGGCAGAGCCCAGCCCCAGCATTTT. Translated, it gives CASSPRAGGRAQPQHF.

J is TRBJ2-4 and V is TRBV6-1; 7 bases match TRBD1. The junction had 7 bases not matched to a gene; V was cut back by 6 bases and J by 2 bases. Germline V lookup: CDR1 MNHNS, CDR2 SASEGT. The CDR3 covers 15 residues. As DNA, the CDR3 is TGTGCCAGCAGAATCCCAGGGGGAACCAAAAACATTCAGTACTTC. Amino acid sequence: CASRIPGGTKNIQYF.

The V and J genes are TRBV27 and TRBJ2-2, with 11 positions matching TRBD2. The CDR3 totals 14 residues. Germline V gives CDR1 MNHEY, CDR2 SMNVEV (reference sequence). Trimming cost V 7 bases and J 6 bases; bases outside gene matches: 4. The CDR3 DNA reads as TGTGCCAGCAAGCTAGCGGGGGGCCCCGGGGAGCTGTTTTTT. It encodes CASKLAGGPGELFF.

The V gene is TRBV7-9, the J gene TRBJ1-1, with D unclear. V was trimmed by 1 base and J by 5 bases, leaving 11 bases between them. The CDR3 is 14 residues long. Germline V gene sequence: CDR1 SEHNR, CDR2 FQNEAQ (reference sequence). The CDR3 spells CASSLVTTGTEAFF. CDR3 nucleotide sequence: TGTGCCAGCAGCTTAGTTACCACCGGGACTGAAGCTTTCTTT.

This chain uses TRBV5-8 with TRBJ1-2; D gene uncertain. Germline-derived CDR1 and CDR2 are SGHTS and YDEGEE. This CDR3 has 12 amino acids. V gave up 2 bases and J gave up 2 bases, with 4 bases separating them. For the CDR3, the DNA is TGTGCCAGCAGCTTTCAGAACTATGGCTACACCTTC. This translates into CASSFQNYGYTF.

The chain combines TRBV18 with TRBJ1-1; 11 nucleotides match TRBD1. The junction had 3 bases not matched to a gene; V was cut back by 2 bases and J by 4 bases. CDR1 is KGHSH and CDR2 is LQKENI in the germline V gene. CDR3 size: 15 residues. For the CDR3, the DNA is TGTGCCAGCTCACCAGAGGGACAGGGGGGCACTGAAGCTTTCTTT. Protein product: CASSPEGQGGTEAFF.